The entry below describes one T cell receptor (beta chain). Antigen: not known. The CDR3 spans 16 residues. The sample is drawn from a study of Ad26.COV2.S vaccination and SARS-CoV-2 variants. Notes on the study in general: Analyses that measured TCR breadth and depth may have underestimated total T cell responses. Post-vaccination spike-specific CD8+ and CD4+ T cell responses reportedly had substantial breadth. Those who received vaccine or placebo ended up with similar non-spike TCR breadth.

TCRdb's copy holds only in-frame clones and misses some; the assay was immunoSEQ multiplex PCR. This table has approximately 340,000 clones, just over 90% appearing once. This receptor was identified in a human donor who had recovered from COVID-19. J is TRBJ1-1 and V is TRBV21-1; the table's D call of TRBD1 was not tested on the DNA. TRBV21-1 is flagged as a pseudogene. Sequenced here: peripheral blood, sampled after recovery from COVID-19. CDR3 nucleotide sequence: TGTGCCAGCAGCAAAGAAAGACAGCTTTCGAACACTGAAGCTTTCTTT. Translation gives CASSKERQLSNTEAFF.